What follows are 4 T cell receptor beta chains derived from one specimen sequenced in a study of vaccination and CD4 T cells after COVID-19. These receptors have no identified antigens. Treatment noted: roughly 10-day PBMC culture with coronavirus spike peptide pools or control peptides (ViraFEST assay). Oncomine TCR Beta short-read sequencing was applied to DNA from cultured CD4+ T cells. MiXCR was run by TCRdb on the PCR reads, yielding one entry per CDR3 protein. The data show around 20,000 distinct CDR3 sequences, about 40% seen once. The source material was CD4+ T cells from blood, cultured in vitro, sampled before SARS-CoV-2 vaccination. The receptors stem from a human donor who received a COVID-19 vaccine.

The V and J genes are TRBV7-9 and TRBJ2-7; possibly TRBD2 for D (5 bases). CDR1 SEHNR and CDR2 FQNEAQ come from the germline V gene (reference sequence). Deletions cut 5 bases from V and 2 bases from J, with 16 bases between. The CDR3 is made up of 15 amino acids. In DNA form, the CDR3 reads TGTGCCAGCAGCCCGGACGGGGATTCAACCTACGAGCAGTACTTC. Translated: CASSPDGDSTYEQYF.

This rearrangement joins TRBV7-2 to TRBJ1-2; no clear D. This CDR3 comprises 14 residues. The germline V and J ends were trimmed by 3 bases and 1 base, with 9 bases remaining between them. Germline V CDR1 and CDR2: SGHTA, FQGNSA. CDR3 region: CASSFFSVNYGYTF. CDR3 nucleotide sequence: TGTGCCAGCAGCTTTTTCTCAGTTAACTATGGCTACACCTTC. The full variable domain, in which reference TRBV7-2 and TRBJ1-2 provide the parts outside the CDR3, is GAGVSQSPSNKVTEKGKDVELRCDPISGHTALYWYRQSLGQGLEFLIYFQGNSAPDKSGLPSDRFSAERTGGSVSTLTIQRTQQEDSAVYLCASSFFSVNYGYTFGSGTRLTVV.

CDR3 residues: CSTRKEGGGRNEQFF. CDR3 DNA sequence: TGCAGTACGCGCAAGGAGGGGGGAGGGAGAAATGAGCAGTTCTTC. J is TRBJ2-1 and V is TRBV20-1; possibly TRBD2 for D (7 bases). The CDR3 spans 15 residues. The V gene lost 8 bases and the J gene lost 7 bases, with 24 bases spanning the gap. Germline-derived CDR1 and CDR2 are DFQATT and SNEGSKA (reference sequence).

The rearrangement uses TRBV2 and TRBJ1-5; TRBD1 is a possible D gene (6 bases). Per the germline V gene, CDR1 is SNHLY and CDR2 is FYNNEI. Trimming cost V 10 bases and J 1 base, with 17 bases left between them. The CDR3 extends over 15 amino acids. The CDR3 DNA sequence: TGTGCCACCAACTTACAGGGCCGAAGCAATCAGCCCCAGCATTTT. It is translated as CATNLQGRSNQPQHF.